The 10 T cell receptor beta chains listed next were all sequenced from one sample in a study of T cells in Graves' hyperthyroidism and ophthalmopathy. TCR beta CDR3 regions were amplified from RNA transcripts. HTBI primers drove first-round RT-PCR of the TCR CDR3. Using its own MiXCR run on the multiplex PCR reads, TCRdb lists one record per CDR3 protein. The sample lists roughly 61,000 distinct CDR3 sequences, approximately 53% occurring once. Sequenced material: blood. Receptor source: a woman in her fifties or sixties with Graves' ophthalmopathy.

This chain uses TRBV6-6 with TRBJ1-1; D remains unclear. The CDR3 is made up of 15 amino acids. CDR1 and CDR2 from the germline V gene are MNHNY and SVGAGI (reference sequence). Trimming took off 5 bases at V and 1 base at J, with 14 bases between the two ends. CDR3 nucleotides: TGTGCCAGCAGTGATTCTTGGGGATCGAACACTGAAGCTTTCTTT. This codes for CASSDSWGSNTEAFF.

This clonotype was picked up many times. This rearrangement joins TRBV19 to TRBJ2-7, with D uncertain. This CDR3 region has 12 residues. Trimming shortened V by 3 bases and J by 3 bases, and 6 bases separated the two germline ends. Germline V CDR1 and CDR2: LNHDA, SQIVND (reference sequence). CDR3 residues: CASSMGVYEQYF. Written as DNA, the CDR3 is TGTGCCAGTAGTATGGGCGTCTACGAGCAGTACTTC.

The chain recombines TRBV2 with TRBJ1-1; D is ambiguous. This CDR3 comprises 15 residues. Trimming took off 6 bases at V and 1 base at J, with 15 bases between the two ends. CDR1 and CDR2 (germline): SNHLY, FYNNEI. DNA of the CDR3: TGTGCCAGCAGCCGGACGGGGTCAGGGAACACTGAAGCTTTCTTT. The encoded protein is CASSRTGSGNTEAFF.

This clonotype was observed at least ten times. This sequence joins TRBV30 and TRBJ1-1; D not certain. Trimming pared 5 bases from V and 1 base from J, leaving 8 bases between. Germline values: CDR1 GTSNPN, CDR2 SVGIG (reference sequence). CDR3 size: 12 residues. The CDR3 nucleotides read TGTGCCTGGGGTCCAGGGAACACTGAAGCTTTCTTT. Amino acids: CAWGPGNTEAFF.

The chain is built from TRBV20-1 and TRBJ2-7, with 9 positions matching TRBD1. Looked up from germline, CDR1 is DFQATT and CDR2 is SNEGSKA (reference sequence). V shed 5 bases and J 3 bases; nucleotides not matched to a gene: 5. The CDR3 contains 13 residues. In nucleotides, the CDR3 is TGCAGTGCTGCCGGGACAGGGCTCTACGAGCAGTACTTC. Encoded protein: CSAAGTGLYEQYF.

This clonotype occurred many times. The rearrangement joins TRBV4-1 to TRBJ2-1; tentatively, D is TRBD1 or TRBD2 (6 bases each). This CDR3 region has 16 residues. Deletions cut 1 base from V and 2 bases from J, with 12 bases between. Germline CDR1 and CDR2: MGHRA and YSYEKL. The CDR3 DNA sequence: TGCGCCAGCAGCCAAGGGGGAAGGGGGGCCTACAATGAGCAGTTCTTC. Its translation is CASSQGGRGAYNEQFF.

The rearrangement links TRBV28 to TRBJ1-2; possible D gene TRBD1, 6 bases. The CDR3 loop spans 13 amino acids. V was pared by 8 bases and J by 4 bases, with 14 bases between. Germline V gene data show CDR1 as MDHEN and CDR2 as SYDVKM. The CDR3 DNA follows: TGTGCCAGCTTTGGACAGAATCCCTATGGCTACACCTTC. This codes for CASFGQNPYGYTF.

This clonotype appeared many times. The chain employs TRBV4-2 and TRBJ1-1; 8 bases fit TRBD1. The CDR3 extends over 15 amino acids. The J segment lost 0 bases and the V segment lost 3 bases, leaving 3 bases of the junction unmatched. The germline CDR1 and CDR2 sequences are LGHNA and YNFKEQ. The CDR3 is CASSQGDRMNTEAFF. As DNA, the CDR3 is TGTGCCAGCAGCCAGGGGGACAGGATGAACACTGAAGCTTTCTTT.

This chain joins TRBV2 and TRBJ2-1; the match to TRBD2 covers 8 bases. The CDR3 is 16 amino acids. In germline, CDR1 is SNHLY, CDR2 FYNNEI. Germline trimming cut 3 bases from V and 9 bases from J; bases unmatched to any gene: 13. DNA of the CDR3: TGTGCCAGCAGTGATACTAGCGGACTACCCTCGGGTGAGCAGTTCTTC. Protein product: CASSDTSGLPSGEQFF. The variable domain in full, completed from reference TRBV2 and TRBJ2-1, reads EPEVTQTPSHQVTQMGQEVILRCVPISNHLYFYWYRQILGQKVEFLVSFYNNEISEKSEIFDDQFSVERPDGSNFTLKIRSTKLEDSAMYFCASSDTSGLPSGEQFFGPGTRLTVL.

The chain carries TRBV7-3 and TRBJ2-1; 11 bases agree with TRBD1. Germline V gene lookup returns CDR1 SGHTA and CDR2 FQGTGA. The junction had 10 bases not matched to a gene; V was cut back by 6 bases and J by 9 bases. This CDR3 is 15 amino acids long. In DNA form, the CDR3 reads TGTGCCAGCAGAGAGGACAGGGGGCGCGGGAGTGAGCAGTTCTTC. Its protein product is CASREDRGRGSEQFF.